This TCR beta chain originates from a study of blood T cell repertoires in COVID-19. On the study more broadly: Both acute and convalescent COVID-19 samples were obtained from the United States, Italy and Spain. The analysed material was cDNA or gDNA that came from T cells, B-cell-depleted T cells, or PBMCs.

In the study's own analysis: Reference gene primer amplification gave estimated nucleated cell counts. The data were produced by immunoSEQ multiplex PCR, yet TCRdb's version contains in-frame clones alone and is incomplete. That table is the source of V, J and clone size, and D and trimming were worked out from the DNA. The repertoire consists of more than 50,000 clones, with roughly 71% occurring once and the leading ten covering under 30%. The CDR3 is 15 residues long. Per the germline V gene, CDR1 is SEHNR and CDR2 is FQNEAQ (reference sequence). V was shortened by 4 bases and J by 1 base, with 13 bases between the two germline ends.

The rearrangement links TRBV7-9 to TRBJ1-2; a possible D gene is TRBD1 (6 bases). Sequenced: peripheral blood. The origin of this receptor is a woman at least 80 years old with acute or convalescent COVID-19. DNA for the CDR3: TGTGCCAGCAGCTCCCCCTGGACAGATAACTATGGCTACACCTTC. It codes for CASSSPWTDNYGYTF.